This TCR beta chain came from a study of T cell responses to AZD1222 COVID-19 vaccine. Notes on this clone: The antigen is not known.

The germline V gene encodes CDR1 MNHEY and CDR2 SMNVEV (reference sequence). The CDR3 runs 15 residues. V lost 2 bases to trimming and J lost 3 bases; unmatched junction nucleotides: 3. TCRdb's table, derived via immunoSEQ multiplex PCR, lists solely in-frame clones and lacks some. The sample lists 200,000 to 250,000 clones, roughly 94% occurring once. Study-wide results and caveats: AZD1222 recipients seropositive at baseline numbered only six or seven.

The sequence was obtained from an adult who received the MenACWY meningococcal vaccine as a control. Sequences were derived from peripheral blood, sampled 28 days after the second dose of the MenACWY control vaccine. V is TRBV27 and J is TRBJ1-4; TRBD1 agrees at 7 bases. The CDR3 DNA reads TGTGCCAGCAGTTTACGAGACAGGGCTAATGAAAAACTGTTTTTT. Translated: CASSLRDRANEKLFF. The full variable domain, in which reference TRBV27 and TRBJ1-4 provide the parts outside the CDR3, is EAQVTQNPRYLITVTGKKLTVTCSQNMNHEYMSWYRQDPGLGLRQIYYSMNVEVTDKGDVPEGYKVSRKEKRNFPLILESPSPNQTSLYFCASSLRDRANEKLFFGSGTQLSVL.